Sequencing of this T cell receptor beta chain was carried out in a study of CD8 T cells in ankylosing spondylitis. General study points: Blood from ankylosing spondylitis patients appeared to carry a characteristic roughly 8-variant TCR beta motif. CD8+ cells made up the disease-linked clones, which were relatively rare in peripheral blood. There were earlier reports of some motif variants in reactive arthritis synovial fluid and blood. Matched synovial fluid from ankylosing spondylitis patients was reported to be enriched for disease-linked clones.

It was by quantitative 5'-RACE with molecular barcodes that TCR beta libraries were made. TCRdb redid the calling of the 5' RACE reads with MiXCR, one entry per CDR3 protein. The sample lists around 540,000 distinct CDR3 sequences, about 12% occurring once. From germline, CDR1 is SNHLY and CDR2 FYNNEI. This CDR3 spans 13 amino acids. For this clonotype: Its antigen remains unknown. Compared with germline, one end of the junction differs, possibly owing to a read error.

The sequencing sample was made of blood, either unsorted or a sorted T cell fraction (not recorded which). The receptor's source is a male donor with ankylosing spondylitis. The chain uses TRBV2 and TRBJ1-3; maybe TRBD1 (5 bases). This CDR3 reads CASREGAGNTIYF. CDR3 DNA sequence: TGTGCCAGCAGGGAAGGGGCTGGAAACACCATATATTTT. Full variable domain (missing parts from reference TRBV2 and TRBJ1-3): EPEVTQTPSHQVTQMGQEVILRCVPISNHLYFYWYRQILGQKVEFLVSFYNNEISEKSEIFDDQFSVERPDGSNFTLKIRSTKLEDSAMYFCASREGAGNTIYFGEGSWLTVV.